The sequence of this T cell receptor (beta chain) was determined in a study of T cells after yellow fever vaccination. Study background: The SMART-Seq v4 Ultra Low Input method served to prepare the low-cell-number fractions. Study results and limitations: Most clones from primary vaccination resurfaced after the booster (around 97% CD4, over 85% CD8). It was a small share of clonotypes that appeared in both CD4 and CD8 compartments.

Generation of TCR cDNA used 5'RACE template switching (which added a universal primer site and UMIs). Each CDR3 protein is one row after TCRdb ran MiXCR on the 5' RACE reads. Found here are approximately 260,000 distinct CDR3 sequences, about 5.2% of them singletons; the top ten hold around 3.5%. This clonotype has a count of ten or more. Its cognate antigen is unknown. V lost 1 base to trimming and J lost 5 bases, with 11 bases between them. The germline V gene encodes CDR1 MGHRA and CDR2 YSYEKL. The CDR3 is 15 residues long. The source of this sequence is a young man who received the YFV17D yellow fever vaccine. The sample consisted of CD4+ T cells sorted from PBMCs, taken on the day of the yellow fever booster vaccination. The chain combines TRBV4-1 with TRBJ2-2; possibly TRBD2 for D (6 bases). The CDR3 loop reads CASSQVSGPTGELFF. The CDR3 DNA reads as TGCGCCAGCAGCCAAGTGAGCGGGCCTACCGGGGAGCTGTTTTTT.